These T cell receptor beta chains were read from a single sample in a study of OX40 agonist ivuxolimab in advanced cancers. Assay: immunoSEQ multiplex PCR; the TCRdb copy retains only in-frame clones and omits some. The sample records about 38,000 clones, about three quarters being singletons. The specimen was CD4+ or CD8+ T cells sorted from blood, collected in a trial of the OX40 agonist ivuxolimab. These receptors came from an adult with an advanced solid tumor such as melanoma, head and neck, liver or kidney cancer. Both conserved end residues are part of each CDR3. D genes are given only for firm matches. Some rows mark clone size as missing; the rest say once, few, many or name a class of expanded clone.

d_call	v_call	j_call	clone_size	cdr3_nt	cdr3_aa
.	TRBV28	TRBJ2-7	.	TGTGCCAGCAGTTCCAGAACGCGACAGGGAGGCGAGCAGTACTTC	CASSSRTRQGGEQYF
.	TRBV2	TRBJ2-7	.	TGTGCCAGCAGTGGCGACAGAGCCCCCTACTACGAGCAGTACTTC	CASSGDRAPYYEQYF
.	TRBV4-2	TRBJ2-7	once	TGTGCCAGCAGCCCCTCCGGGAGAGACTACGAGCAGTACTTC	CASSPSGRDYEQYF
.	TRBV15	TRBJ2-3	few	TGTGCCACCAGCAGAGATCGTTCCGGCACAGATACGCAGTATTTT	CATSRDRSGTDTQYF
.	TRBV2	TRBJ2-3	.	TGTGCCAGCAGTCCTACCGGGACCCTGGGCACAGATACGCAGTATTTT	CASSPTGTLGTDTQYF
.	TRBV30	TRBJ2-7	.	TGTGCCTGGAGTCTTGGGGGGAGCTCCTACGAGCAGTACTTC	CAWSLGGSSYEQYF
.	TRBV6-1	TRBJ1-5	medium-sized	TGTGCCAGCAGCGGCCGACCGGGAGATCAGCCCCAGCATTTT	CASSGRPGDQPQHF
TRBD1	TRBV4-2	TRBJ1-2	.	TGTGCCAGCAGCCAAGCCTTCTCGGGACAGGGACCATCTAACTATGGCTACACCTTC	CASSQAFSGQGPSNYGYTF
.	TRBV7-3	TRBJ1-1	once	TGTGCCAGCAGCTTAAGTAGGGAGGCTGAAGCTTTCTTT	CASSLSREAEAFF
.	TRBV20-1	TRBJ1-1	.	TGCAGTGCTAGTTTTCCTCCTGAAGCTTTCTTT	CSASFPPEAFF
.	TRBV6-5	TRBJ1-1	.	TGTGCCAGCAGTTACGGGGTCACTGAAGCTTTCTTT	CASSYGVTEAFF
TRBD1	TRBV18	TRBJ2-7	.	TGTGCCAGCTCACCACCGGGACAGAGCTACGAGCAGTACTTC	CASSPPGQSYEQYF
.	TRBV4-2	TRBJ2-5	.	TGTGCCAGCAGCCAAGAAAGAATAGAGACCCAGTACTTC	CASSQERIETQYF
.	TRBV10-3	TRBJ2-7	.	TGTGCCATCAGTGAGTCTGGTGGATACGAGCAGTACTTC	CAISESGGYEQYF
.	TRBV27	TRBJ2-1	.	TGTGCCAGCAGTTTATCGCCGCCCTCCTACAATGAGCAGTTCTTC	CASSLSPPSYNEQFF
.	TRBV10-2	TRBJ2-1	.	TGCGCCAGCAAAGCGCGCGCCAGGGGTATACATGAGCAGTTCTTC	CASKARARGIHEQFF